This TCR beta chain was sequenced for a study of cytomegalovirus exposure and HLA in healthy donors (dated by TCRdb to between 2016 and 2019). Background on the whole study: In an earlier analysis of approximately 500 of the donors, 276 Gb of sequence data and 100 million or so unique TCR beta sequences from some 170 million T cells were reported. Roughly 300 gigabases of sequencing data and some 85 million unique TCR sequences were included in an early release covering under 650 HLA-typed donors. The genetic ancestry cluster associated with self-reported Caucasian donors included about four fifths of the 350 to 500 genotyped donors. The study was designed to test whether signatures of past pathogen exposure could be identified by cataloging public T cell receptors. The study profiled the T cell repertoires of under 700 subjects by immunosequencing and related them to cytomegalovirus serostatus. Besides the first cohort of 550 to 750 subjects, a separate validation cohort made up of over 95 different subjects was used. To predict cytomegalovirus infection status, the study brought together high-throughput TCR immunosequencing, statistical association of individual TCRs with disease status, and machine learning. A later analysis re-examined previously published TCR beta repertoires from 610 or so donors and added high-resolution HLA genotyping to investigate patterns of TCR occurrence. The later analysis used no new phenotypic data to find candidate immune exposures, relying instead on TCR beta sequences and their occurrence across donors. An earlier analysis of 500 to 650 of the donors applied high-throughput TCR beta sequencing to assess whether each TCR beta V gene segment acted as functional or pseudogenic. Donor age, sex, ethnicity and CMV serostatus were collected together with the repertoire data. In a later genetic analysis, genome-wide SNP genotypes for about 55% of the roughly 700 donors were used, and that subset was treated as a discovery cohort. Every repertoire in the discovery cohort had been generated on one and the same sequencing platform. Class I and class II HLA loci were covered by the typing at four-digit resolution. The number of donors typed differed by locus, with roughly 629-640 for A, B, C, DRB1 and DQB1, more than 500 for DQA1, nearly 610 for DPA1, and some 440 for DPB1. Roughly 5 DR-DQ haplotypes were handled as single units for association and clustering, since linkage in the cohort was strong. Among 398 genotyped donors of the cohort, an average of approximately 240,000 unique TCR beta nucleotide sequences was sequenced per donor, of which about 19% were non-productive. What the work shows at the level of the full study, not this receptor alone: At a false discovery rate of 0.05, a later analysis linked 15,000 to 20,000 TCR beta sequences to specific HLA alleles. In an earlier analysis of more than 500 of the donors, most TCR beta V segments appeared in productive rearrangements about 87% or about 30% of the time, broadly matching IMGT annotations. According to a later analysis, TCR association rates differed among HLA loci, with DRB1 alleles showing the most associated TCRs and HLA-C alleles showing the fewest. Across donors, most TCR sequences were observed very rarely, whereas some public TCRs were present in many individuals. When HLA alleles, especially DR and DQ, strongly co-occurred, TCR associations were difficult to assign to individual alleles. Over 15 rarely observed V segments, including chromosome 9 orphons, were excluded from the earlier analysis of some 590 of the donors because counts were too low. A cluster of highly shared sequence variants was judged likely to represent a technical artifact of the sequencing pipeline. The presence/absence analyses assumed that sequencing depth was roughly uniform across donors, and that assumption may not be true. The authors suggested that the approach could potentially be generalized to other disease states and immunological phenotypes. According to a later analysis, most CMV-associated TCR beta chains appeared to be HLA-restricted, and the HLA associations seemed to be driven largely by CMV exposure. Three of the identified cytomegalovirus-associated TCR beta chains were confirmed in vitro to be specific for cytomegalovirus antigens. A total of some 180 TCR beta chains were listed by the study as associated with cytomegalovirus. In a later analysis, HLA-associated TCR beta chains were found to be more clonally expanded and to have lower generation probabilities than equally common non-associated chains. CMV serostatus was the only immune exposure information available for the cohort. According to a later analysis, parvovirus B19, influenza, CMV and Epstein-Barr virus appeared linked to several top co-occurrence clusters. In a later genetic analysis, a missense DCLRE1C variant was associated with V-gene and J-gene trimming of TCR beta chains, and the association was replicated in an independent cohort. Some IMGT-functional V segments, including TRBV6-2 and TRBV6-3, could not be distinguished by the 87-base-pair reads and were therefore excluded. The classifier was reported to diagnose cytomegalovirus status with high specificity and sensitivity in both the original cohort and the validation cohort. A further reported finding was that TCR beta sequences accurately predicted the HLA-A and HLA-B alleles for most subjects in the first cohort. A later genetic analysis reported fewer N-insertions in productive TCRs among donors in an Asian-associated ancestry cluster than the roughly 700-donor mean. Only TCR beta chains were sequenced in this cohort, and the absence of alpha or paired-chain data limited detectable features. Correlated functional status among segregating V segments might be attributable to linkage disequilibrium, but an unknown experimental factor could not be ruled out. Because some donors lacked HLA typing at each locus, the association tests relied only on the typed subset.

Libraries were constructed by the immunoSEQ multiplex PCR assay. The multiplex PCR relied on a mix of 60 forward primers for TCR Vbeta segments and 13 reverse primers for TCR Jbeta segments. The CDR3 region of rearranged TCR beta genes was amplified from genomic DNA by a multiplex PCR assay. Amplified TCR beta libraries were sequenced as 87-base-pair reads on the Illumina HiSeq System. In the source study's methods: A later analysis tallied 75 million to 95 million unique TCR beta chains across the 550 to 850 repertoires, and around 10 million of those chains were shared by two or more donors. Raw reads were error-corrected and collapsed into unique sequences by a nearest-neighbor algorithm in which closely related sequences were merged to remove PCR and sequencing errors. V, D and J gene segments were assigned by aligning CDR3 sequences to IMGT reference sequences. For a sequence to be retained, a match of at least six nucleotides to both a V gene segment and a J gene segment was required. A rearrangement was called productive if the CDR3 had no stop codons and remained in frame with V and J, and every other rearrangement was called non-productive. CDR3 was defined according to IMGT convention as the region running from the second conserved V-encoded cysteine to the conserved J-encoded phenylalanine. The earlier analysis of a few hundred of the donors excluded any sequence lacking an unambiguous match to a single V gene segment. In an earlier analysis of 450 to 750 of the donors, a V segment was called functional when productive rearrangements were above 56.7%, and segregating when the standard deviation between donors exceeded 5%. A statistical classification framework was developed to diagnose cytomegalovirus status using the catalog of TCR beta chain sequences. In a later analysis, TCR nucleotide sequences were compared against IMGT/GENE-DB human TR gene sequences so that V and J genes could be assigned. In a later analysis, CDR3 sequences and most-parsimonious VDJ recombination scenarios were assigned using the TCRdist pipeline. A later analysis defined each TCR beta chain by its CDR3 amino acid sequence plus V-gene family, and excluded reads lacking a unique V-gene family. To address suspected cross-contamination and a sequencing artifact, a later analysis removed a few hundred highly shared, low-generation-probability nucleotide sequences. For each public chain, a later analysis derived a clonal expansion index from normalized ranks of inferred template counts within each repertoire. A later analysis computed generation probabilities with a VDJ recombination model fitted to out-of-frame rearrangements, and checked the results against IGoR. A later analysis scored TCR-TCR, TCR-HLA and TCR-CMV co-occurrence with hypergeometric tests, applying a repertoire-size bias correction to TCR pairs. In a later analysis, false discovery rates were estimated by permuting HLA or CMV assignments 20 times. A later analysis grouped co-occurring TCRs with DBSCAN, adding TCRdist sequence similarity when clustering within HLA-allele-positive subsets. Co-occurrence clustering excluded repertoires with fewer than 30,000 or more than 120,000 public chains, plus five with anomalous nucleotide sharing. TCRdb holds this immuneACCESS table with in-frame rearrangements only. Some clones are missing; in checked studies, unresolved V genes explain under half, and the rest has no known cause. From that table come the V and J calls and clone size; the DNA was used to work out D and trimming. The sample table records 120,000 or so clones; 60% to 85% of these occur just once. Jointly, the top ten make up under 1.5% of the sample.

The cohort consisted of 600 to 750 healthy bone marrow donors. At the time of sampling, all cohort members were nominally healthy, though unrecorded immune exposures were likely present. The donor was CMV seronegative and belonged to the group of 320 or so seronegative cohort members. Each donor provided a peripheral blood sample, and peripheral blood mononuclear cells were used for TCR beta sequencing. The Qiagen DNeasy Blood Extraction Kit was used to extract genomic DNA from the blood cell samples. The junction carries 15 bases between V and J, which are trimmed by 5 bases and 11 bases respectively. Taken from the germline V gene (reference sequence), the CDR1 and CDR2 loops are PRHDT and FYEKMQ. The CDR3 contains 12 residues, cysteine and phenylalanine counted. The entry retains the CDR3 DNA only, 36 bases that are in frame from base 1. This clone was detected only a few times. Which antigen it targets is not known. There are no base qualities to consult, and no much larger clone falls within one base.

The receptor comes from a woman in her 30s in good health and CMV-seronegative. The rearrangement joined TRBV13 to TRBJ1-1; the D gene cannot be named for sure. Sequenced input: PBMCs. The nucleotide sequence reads TGTGCCAGCAGCCCTGGGAGACCCGAGGCTTTCTTT. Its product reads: CASSPGRPEAFF.